This TCR beta chain was sequenced during a study of beta chain features in type 1 diabetes. Study-wide background: Healthy donors resembled patients in age, gender and cell yields.

Reverse transcribing all isolated RNA meant expressed TCRB transcripts were sequenced. Clones were sequenced by immunoSEQ multiplex PCR, and TCRdb holds only the in-frame ones, with some missing. Of about 130,000 clones in the sample, about a tenth were seen once. Findings and limits, study-wide: Shorter TCRB CDR3s, moderately but significantly so, were found in Type 1 diabetes patients in all four CD4+ subsets. A PCR bias possibly favoring shorter templates would apply equally to patients and controls.

A word on this clone: What it binds is not known.

The germline V gene has CDR1 MNHNS and CDR2 SASEGT. This CDR3 has 13 amino acids. The V end lost 7 bases, the J end lost 0 bases, and 10 bases lay between the germline ends. This TCR was sampled from a man aged 18 to 30 in good health. Sequenced input: central memory CD4+ T cells from blood. V is TRBV6-1 and J is TRBJ2-7; D gene ambiguous. CDR3 residues: CASTTYSSYEQYF. The CDR3 DNA follows: TGTGCCAGCACAACCTACAGCTCCTACGAGCAGTACTTC.